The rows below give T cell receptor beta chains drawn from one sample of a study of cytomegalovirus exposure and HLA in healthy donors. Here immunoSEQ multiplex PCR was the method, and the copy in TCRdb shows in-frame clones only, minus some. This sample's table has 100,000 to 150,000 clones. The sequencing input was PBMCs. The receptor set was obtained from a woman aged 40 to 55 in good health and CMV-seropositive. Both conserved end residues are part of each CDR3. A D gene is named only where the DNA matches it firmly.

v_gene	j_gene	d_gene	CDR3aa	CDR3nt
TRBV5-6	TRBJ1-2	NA	CASRPQGADGYTF	TGTGCCAGCCGCCCACAGGGAGCTGATGGCTACACCTTC
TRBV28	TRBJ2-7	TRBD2	CASSPPASGTFGEQYF	TGTGCCAGCAGTCCCCCGGCCAGCGGGACTTTTGGCGAGCAGTACTTC
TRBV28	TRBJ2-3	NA	CASSFIAGDEDTQYF	TGTGCCAGCAGTTTTATTGCAGGGGATGAAGATACGCAGTATTTT
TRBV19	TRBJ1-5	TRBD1	CASSPRQGGSNQPQHF	TGTGCCAGTAGCCCTCGACAGGGTGGGAGCAATCAGCCCCAGCATTTT
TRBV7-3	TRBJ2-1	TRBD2	CASSLAGGPSNEQFF	TGTGCCAGCAGCCTAGCGGGAGGGCCGAGCAATGAGCAGTTCTTC
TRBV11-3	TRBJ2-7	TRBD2	CASSLDSGRAYEQYF	TGTGCCAGCAGCTTAGATAGCGGGAGGGCCTACGAGCAGTACTTC
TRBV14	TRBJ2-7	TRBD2	CARGGSEQYF	TGTGCCCGGGGGGGGTCCGAGCAGTACTTC
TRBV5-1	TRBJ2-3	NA	CASSLAGTDTQYF	TGCGCCAGCAGCTTAGCGGGCACAGATACGCAGTATTTT
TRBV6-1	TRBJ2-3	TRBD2	CASSGGRLAGGRDTQYF	TGTGCCAGCAGTGGAGGTAGACTAGCGGGAGGAAGGGATACGCAGTATTTT
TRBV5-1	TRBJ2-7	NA	CASSLGGSQGSYEQYF	TGCGCCAGCAGCTTGGGGGGTTCGCAGGGCTCCTACGAGCAGTACTTC
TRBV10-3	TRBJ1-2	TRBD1	CAISEAGTVFSRGYTF	TGTGCCATCAGTGAGGCCGGGACAGTATTCTCTCGTGGCTACACCTTC
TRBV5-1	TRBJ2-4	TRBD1	CASSFGTGVQNIQYF	TGCGCCAGCAGCTTCGGGACAGGGGTTCAAAACATTCAGTACTTC
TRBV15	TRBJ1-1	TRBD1	CATSRTGQGSLNTEAFF	TGTGCCACCAGCAGGACGGGACAGGGGAGCTTGAACACTGAAGCTTTCTTT
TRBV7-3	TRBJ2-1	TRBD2	CASRLAGGPQYNEQFF	TGTGCCAGCAGACTAGCGGGAGGGCCCCAATACAATGAGCAGTTCTTC
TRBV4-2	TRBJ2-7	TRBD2	CASSARAGEYEQYF	TGTGCCAGCAGCGCCCGCGCGGGAGAGTACGAGCAGTACTTC
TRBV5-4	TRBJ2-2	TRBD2	CASSQTSGRARVGELFF	TGTGCCAGCAGCCAGACTAGCGGGAGGGCCCGAGTCGGGGAGCTGTTTTTT
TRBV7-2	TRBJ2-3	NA	CASSLVVQADTQYF	TGTGCCAGCAGCTTAGTTGTGCAGGCAGATACGCAGTATTTT
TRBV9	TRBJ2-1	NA	CASSVGGGEWTVNEQFF	TGTGCCAGCAGCGTAGGTGGCGGAGAGTGGACAGTCAATGAGCAGTTCTTC
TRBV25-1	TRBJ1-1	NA	CASSGRVNTEAFF	TGTGCCAGCAGTGGGAGAGTGAACACTGAAGCTTTCTTT
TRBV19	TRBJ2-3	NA	CASSIRRGRTDTQYF	TGTGCCAGTAGTATTCGGAGAGGTCGAACAGATACGCAGTATTTT
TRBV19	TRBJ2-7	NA	CASSMIGEVYEQYF	TGTGCCAGTAGTATGATCGGGGAAGTATACGAGCAGTACTTC
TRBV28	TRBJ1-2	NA	CASYTGIEGYGYTF	TGTGCCAGCTATACAGGGATTGAAGGCTATGGCTACACCTTC
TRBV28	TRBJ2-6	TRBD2	CASSLLRVGAGGRASSGANVLTF	TGTGCCAGCAGTTTATTGAGGGTCGGCGCGGGCGGGAGGGCCAGTTCTGGGGCCAACGTCCTGACTTTC
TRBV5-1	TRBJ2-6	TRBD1	CASSPGLTGGSFSGANVLTF	TGCGCCAGCAGCCCTGGCCTTACAGGGGGTTCCTTCTCTGGGGCCAACGTCCTGACTTTC
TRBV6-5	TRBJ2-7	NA	CASRTGSYEQYF	TGTGCCAGCAGGACAGGTTCCTACGAGCAGTACTTC
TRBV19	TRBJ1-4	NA	CASSSTGSRGEKLFF	TGTGCCAGTAGCTCCACAGGGTCTCGGGGTGAAAAACTGTTTTTT
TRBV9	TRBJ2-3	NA	CASSILQGLGTDTQYF	TGTGCCAGCAGCATACTACAGGGTTTGGGCACAGATACGCAGTATTTT
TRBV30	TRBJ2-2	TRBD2	CAWTSGRRAGELFF	TGTGCCTGGACTAGCGGGAGAAGGGCCGGGGAGCTGTTTTTT
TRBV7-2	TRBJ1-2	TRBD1	CASAGVGGSRNPYGYTF	TGTGCCAGCGCCGGGGTAGGGGGCTCCCGTAATCCTTATGGCTACACCTTC
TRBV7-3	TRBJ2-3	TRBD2	CASSPSGMGTDTQYF	TGTGCCAGCAGCCCTAGCGGGATGGGGACAGATACGCAGTATTTT
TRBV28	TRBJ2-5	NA	CASSLLGETQYF	TGTGCCAGCAGTTTACTGGGCGAGACCCAGTACTTC
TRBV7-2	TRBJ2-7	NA	CASSARLVSYEQYF	TGTGCCAGCAGCGCAAGACTAGTGAGCTACGAGCAGTACTTC
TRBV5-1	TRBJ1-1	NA	CASSPELNTEAFF	TGCGCCAGCAGTCCGGAGTTGAACACTGAAGCTTTCTTT
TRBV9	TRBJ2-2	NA	CASTRTARDKQNTGELFF	TGTGCCAGCACTAGGACCGCCCGGGACAAACAGAACACCGGGGAGCTGTTTTTT
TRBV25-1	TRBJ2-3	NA	CASSVHRGLSPSTDTQYF	TGTGCCAGCAGTGTGCATCGAGGGTTATCCCCAAGCACAGATACGCAGTATTTT
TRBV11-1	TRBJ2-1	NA	CASSFGGNEQFF	TGTGCCAGCAGCTTCGGGGGCAATGAGCAGTTCTTC
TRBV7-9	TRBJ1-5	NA	CASSLIETGQPQHF	TGTGCCAGCAGCCTAATCGAAACTGGTCAGCCCCAGCATTTT
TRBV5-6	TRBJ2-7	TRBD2	CASSFPSGSEEQYF	TGTGCCAGCAGCTTCCCTAGCGGGTCGGAGGAGCAGTACTTC
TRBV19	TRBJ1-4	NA	CASSTSTGFNEKLFF	TGTGCCAGTAGTACATCGACGGGGTTTAATGAAAAACTGTTTTTT
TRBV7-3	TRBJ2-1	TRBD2	CASSSRTSGRAANEQFF	TGTGCCAGCAGCTCGCGGACTAGCGGGAGGGCGGCCAATGAGCAGTTCTTC
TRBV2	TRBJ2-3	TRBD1	CASSETGVSTDTQYF	TGTGCCAGCAGCGAGACAGGGGTATCCACAGATACGCAGTATTTT
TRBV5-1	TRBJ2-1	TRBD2	CASVVTSGREQFF	TGCGCCAGCGTAGTGACTAGCGGGAGGGAGCAGTTCTTC
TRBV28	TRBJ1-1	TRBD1	CATETGALNTEAFF	TGTGCCACCGAGACAGGGGCTCTGAACACTGAAGCTTTCTTT
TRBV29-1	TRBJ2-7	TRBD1	CSVGDRGSGEQYF	TGCAGCGTTGGGGACAGGGGGTCCGGCGAGCAGTACTTC
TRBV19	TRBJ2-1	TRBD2	CASSPPGLASYNEQFF	TGTGCCAGTAGTCCCCCGGGACTAGCATCCTACAATGAGCAGTTCTTC
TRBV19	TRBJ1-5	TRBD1	CASSSRDRGGQPQHF	TGTGCCAGTAGTTCCCGGGACAGGGGGGGGCAGCCCCAGCATTTT
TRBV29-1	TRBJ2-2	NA	CSVGTTNTGELFF	TGCAGCGTCGGGACAACGAACACCGGGGAGCTGTTTTTT
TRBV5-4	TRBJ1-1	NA	CASSLGGGNTEAFF	TGTGCCAGCAGCTTGGGAGGGGGGAACACTGAAGCTTTCTTT
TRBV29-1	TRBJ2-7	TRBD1	CSGGDSSYEQYF	TGCAGCGGTGGGGACAGCTCCTACGAGCAGTACTTC
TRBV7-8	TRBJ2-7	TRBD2	CASSQGLAGEEQYF	TGTGCCAGCAGCCAGGGACTAGCGGGAGAGGAGCAGTACTTC
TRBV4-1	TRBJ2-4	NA	CASSPSIGVGNIQYF	TGCGCCAGCAGCCCATCTATCGGGGTCGGAAACATTCAGTACTTC
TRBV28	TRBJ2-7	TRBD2	CASRLAGNEQYF	TGTGCCAGCAGACTAGCGGGAAACGAGCAGTACTTC
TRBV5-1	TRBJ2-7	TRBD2	CASSAGLAGVYEQYF	TGCGCCAGCAGCGCGGGACTAGCGGGAGTCTACGAGCAGTACTTC